The entry that follows covers one TCR beta chain sequence. The antigen it binds to is not known. No per-base quality is available; no much larger clone lies one base away. Donors were a few dozen systemically healthy Caucasian individuals from Russia aged roughly 6 to 95 years. Approximately 9.7 milliliters of peripheral blood were drawn from each donor into EDTA-treated Vacutainer tubes. Ficoll-Paque density-gradient centrifugation was used to isolate PBMCs, with at least 6 million obtained per sample. Total RNA was extracted from PBMCs with Trizol reagent, with at least 5 micrograms obtained per sample. Naive CD45RAhigh/CD27high T cell percentages were measured by flow cytometry on a PBMC aliquot from every donor. Library creation used 5' RACE. Sequencing took place on an Illumina HiSeq 2500. The second PCR ran for about 7 to 11 cycles and used a J-beta primer mix along with a sample-barcoded 5' primer. A template-switch 5' adaptor carrying 12 random nucleotides introduced a unique molecular identifier onto each TCR beta cDNA molecule. At least 2.5 million CDR3-containing paired-end reads were obtained from each sample. First-strand cDNA was synthesized from all RNA with the Mint cDNA synthesis kit, primed by a TRBC-specific oligonucleotide. After uracil-DNA glycosylase treatment, a first 18-cycle PCR used universal primers M1SS and BC2_uni_R on all cDNA. The authors' analysis ran thus. For normalization, 1 million high-quality reads, each with a distinct molecular identifier, were randomly selected from each sample. Reads sharing molecular identifiers were discarded rather than binned into consensus sequences. MiTCR, with a Q25 quality threshold and the strictest error-elimination algorithm, was used for CDR3 identification, clonotype clustering and error correction. A nonparametric unseen species model with Euler transformation was used to estimate a lower bound on total TCR beta diversity. Clones were called with MiXCR by TCRdb after fastp trimmed the public reads at Q25, and only in-frame beta chains were retained. Each entry merges the rows of one CDR3 protein and shows their most common DNA and genes. The V and J calls were determined by TCRdb, not by the authors. The table for this sample lists 790,000 or so distinct CDR3 sequences; roughly three fifths of them were counted only once. Roughly 24% of the sample is in the top ten clones.

This record comes from a study of blood T cells in healthy people across ages (dated by TCRdb to 2015 to 2017). Regarding the research as a whole: In model experiments, template switching captured roughly one uniquely barcoded TCR beta cDNA molecule for every two T cells. The study measured age-related changes in TCR beta repertoire diversity using deep sequencing normalized with unique cDNA molecular identifiers. The donors were split into four age groups: young (average 16 years), middle-aged (nearly 40), aged (more than 55) and long-lived (under 90). Donors of different ages were randomly distributed across sequencing lanes to avoid experimental bias. The study analyzed two additional independent replicas of 1 million unique cDNA reads from the same blood draw for two donors, one aged 18 to 29 and one aged 80 or older. On the study overall, not on this receptor specifically: Total diversity estimates from one million sequenced T cells were considered lower bounds and underestimates. Observed TCR beta diversity correlated strongly with the percentage of naive T cells measured by flow cytometry. Because profiling used bulk unsorted PBMCs, naive and antigen-experienced compartments could not be compared conclusively. Compared with the aged group, the long-lived group had more naive CD4+ T cells, fewer expanded clones and increased TCR diversity, suggesting age selection. Observed TCR beta diversity per million T cells fell roughly linearly with age, and a significant reduction was already apparent by age around 40. Donor CMV infection status was unknown, potentially confounding age-related changes in expanded clonotypes.

V loses 4 bases at its end and J loses 3 bases; junction bases beyond the gene matches: 5. The CDR3 starts with the cysteine, ends with the phenylalanine, and has 15 residues. The entry retains the CDR3 DNA only, 45 bases that are in frame from base 1. According to the germline V gene, CDR1 reads SGHRS and CDR2 reads YFSETQ. The source of this sequence is a man in his forties or fifties in good health. The sample taken for sequencing was blood. The rearranged segments are TRBV5-1 and TRBJ2-1; 9 bases in between match TRBD2. The CDR3 region has the sequence CASSSQRGDYNEQFF. Here is the DNA: TGCGCCAGCAGCAGTCAGCGGGGGGACTACAATGAGCAGTTCTTC.